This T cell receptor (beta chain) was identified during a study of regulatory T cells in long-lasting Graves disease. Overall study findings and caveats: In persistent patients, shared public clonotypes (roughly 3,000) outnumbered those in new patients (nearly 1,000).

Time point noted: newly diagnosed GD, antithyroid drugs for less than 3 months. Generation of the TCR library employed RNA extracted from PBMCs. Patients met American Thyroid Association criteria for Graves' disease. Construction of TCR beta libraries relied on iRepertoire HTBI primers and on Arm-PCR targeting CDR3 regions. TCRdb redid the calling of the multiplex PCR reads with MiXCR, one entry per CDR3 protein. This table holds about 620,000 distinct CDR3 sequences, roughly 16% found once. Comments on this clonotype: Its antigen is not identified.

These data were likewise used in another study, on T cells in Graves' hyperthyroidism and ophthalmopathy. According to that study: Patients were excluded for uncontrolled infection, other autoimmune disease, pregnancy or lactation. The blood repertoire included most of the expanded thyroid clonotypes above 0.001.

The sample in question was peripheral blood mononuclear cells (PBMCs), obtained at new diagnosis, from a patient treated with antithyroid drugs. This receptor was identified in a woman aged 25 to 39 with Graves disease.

The CDR3 is CASKATGVGEQYF. CDR3 in DNA: TGTGCCAGCAAAGCCACAGGGGTGGGGGAGCAGTACTTC. The V gene is TRBV28, the J gene TRBJ2-7; 7 bases are shared with TRBD1. The CDR3 runs to 13 residues. V shed 7 bases, J shed 7 bases, and the junction held 10 bases outside the gene matches. The V gene's germline CDR1 is MDHEN and CDR2 SYDVKM.